Listed below are T cell receptor beta chains from one sample, sequenced in a study of T cells in Graves' hyperthyroidism and ophthalmopathy. TCRdb re-called the multiplex PCR reads through MiXCR, storing one row per CDR3 protein. The profile shows about 740,000 distinct CDR3 sequences, approximately 14% of them singletons. Sequencing was done on a sample of blood. The receptors were sampled from a woman aged 18 to 35 with Graves' hyperthyroidism. The CDR3 runs from the conserved cysteine through the conserved F or W. The D gene is left open where the match is weak. Size values are once, few and many counts, or a class for expanded clones, and some rows have none.

j_gene: TRBJ2-3
v_gene: TRBV7-2
d_gene: -
abundance: many
CDR3aa: CASRPGGSGTDTQYF
CDR3nt: TGTGCCAGCAGGCCGGGCGGGTCTGGCACAGATACGCAGTATTTT

j_gene: TRBJ2-1
v_gene: TRBV24-1
d_gene: TRBD2
abundance: -
CDR3aa: CATSDAGTSGAGHNEQFF
CDR3nt: TGTGCCACCAGTGATGCCGGGACTAGCGGAGCTGGGCACAATGAGCAGTTCTTC

j_gene: TRBJ2-1
v_gene: TRBV20-1
d_gene: TRBD2
abundance: -
CDR3aa: CSARKGLAGGRGHNEQFF
CDR3nt: TGCAGTGCCAGGAAGGGACTAGCGGGAGGGAGGGGCCACAATGAGCAGTTCTTC

j_gene: TRBJ2-4
v_gene: TRBV25-1
d_gene: -
abundance: -
CDR3aa: CASSDRQDRDIQYF
CDR3nt: TGTGCCAGCAGTGACCGGCAGGATAGGGACATTCAGTACTTC

j_gene: TRBJ1-2
v_gene: TRBV5-8
d_gene: TRBD1
abundance: few
CDR3aa: CASSLGGGWNYGYTF
CDR3nt: TGTGCCAGCAGCTTGGGAGGGGGCTGGAACTATGGCTACACCTTC

j_gene: TRBJ2-5
v_gene: TRBV11-2
d_gene: -
abundance: many
CDR3aa: CASIAQGGETQYF
CDR3nt: TGTGCCAGCATCGCACAGGGTGGGGAGACCCAGTACTTC

j_gene: TRBJ1-3
v_gene: TRBV5-1
d_gene: -
abundance: few
CDR3aa: CASSLPAGNTIYF
CDR3nt: TGCGCCAGCAGCTTGCCGGCTGGAAACACCATATATTTT

j_gene: TRBJ2-5
v_gene: TRBV3-1
d_gene: -
abundance: many
CDR3aa: CASSQATKETQYF
CDR3nt: TGTGCCAGCAGCCAAGCCACGAAGGAGACCCAGTACTTC

j_gene: TRBJ1-3
v_gene: TRBV4-1
d_gene: -
abundance: few
CDR3aa: CASSHLYRETGNTIYF
CDR3nt: TGCGCCAGCAGCCATCTATACAGGGAAACTGGAAACACCATATATTTT

j_gene: TRBJ1-4
v_gene: TRBV28
d_gene: TRBD1
abundance: many
CDR3aa: CASRPPGQGRQKLFF
CDR3nt: TGTGCCAGCAGACCTCCGGGACAGGGCAGGCAAAAACTGTTTTTT

j_gene: TRBJ2-3
v_gene: TRBV27
d_gene: TRBD2
abundance: many
CDR3aa: CASSTWTSGITASQYF
CDR3nt: TGTGCCAGCAGCACATGGACTAGCGGGATAACGGCGTCGCAGTATTTT

j_gene: TRBJ1-5
v_gene: TRBV29-1
d_gene: -
abundance: many
CDR3aa: CSLGDIGGSSNQPQHF
CDR3nt: TGCAGCCTCGGCGATATAGGTGGCAGTAGCAATCAGCCCCAGCATTTT

j_gene: TRBJ1-1
v_gene: TRBV14
d_gene: -
abundance: many
CDR3aa: CASSGSSWGTEAFF
CDR3nt: TGTGCCAGCAGCGGGAGTAGTTGGGGCACTGAAGCTTTCTTT

j_gene: TRBJ2-4
v_gene: TRBV29-1
d_gene: -
abundance: few
CDR3aa: CSVEYLSKNIQYF
CDR3nt: TGCAGCGTTGAATACCTGTCCAAAAACATTCAGTACTTC

j_gene: TRBJ2-7
v_gene: TRBV3-1
d_gene: TRBD2
abundance: many
CDR3aa: CASSRGFRDYYEQYF
CDR3nt: TGTGCCAGCAGCCGGGGGTTCCGGGACTACTACGAGCAGTACTTC

j_gene: TRBJ2-5
v_gene: TRBV29-1
d_gene: -
abundance: many
CDR3aa: CSVTTGVETQYF
CDR3nt: TGCAGCGTGACGACTGGAGTAGAGACCCAGTACTTC

j_gene: TRBJ2-7
v_gene: TRBV20-1
d_gene: -
abundance: many
CDR3aa: CSARDRMGLAEQYF
CDR3nt: TGCAGTGCTAGAGATCGGATGGGGCTGGCCGAGCAGTACTTC

j_gene: TRBJ2-4
v_gene: TRBV4-1
d_gene: -
abundance: few
CDR3aa: CASSQPGRKNIQYF
CDR3nt: TGCGCCAGCAGCCAGCCGGGAAGGAAAAACATTCAGTACTTC

j_gene: TRBJ2-2
v_gene: TRBV18
d_gene: TRBD2
abundance: -
CDR3aa: CASSPPGLARGGELFF
CDR3nt: TGTGCCAGCTCACCACCGGGACTAGCACGAGGCGGGGAGCTGTTTTTT

j_gene: TRBJ2-7
v_gene: TRBV11-3
d_gene: TRBD2
abundance: many
CDR3aa: CASSPRESGRSEQYF
CDR3nt: TGTGCCAGCAGCCCTCGAGAGAGCGGGAGGAGCGAGCAGTACTTC

j_gene: TRBJ2-7
v_gene: TRBV7-2
d_gene: -
abundance: many
CDR3aa: CASSRQFEEQYF
CDR3nt: TGTGCCAGCAGCCGACAGTTCGAGGAGCAGTACTTC

j_gene: TRBJ1-3
v_gene: TRBV5-1
d_gene: -
abundance: many
CDR3aa: CASSLAGPELTIYF
CDR3nt: TGCGCCAGCAGCTTGGCAGGTCCGGAACTCACCATATATTTT

j_gene: TRBJ2-3
v_gene: TRBV10-3
d_gene: -
abundance: few
CDR3aa: CAISSRPSTDTQYF
CDR3nt: TGTGCCATCAGTAGCAGACCTAGCACAGATACGCAGTATTTT

j_gene: TRBJ2-5
v_gene: TRBV3-1
d_gene: -
abundance: many
CDR3aa: CASSPERRPFRQETQYF
CDR3nt: TGTGCCAGCAGCCCAGAAAGGAGACCTTTCCGTCAGGAGACCCAGTACTTC

j_gene: TRBJ2-7
v_gene: TRBV6-5
d_gene: -
abundance: many
CDR3aa: CASSYEGHLYEQYF
CDR3nt: TGTGCCAGCAGTTACGAGGGACACCTCTACGAGCAGTACTTC

j_gene: TRBJ2-6
v_gene: TRBV12-3/TRBV12-4
d_gene: TRBD1
abundance: many
CDR3aa: CASRGQGPNSGANVLTF
CDR3nt: TGTGCCAGCAGGGGACAGGGCCCAAACTCTGGGGCCAACGTCCTGACTTTC

j_gene: TRBJ2-7
v_gene: TRBV29-1
d_gene: -
abundance: -
CDR3aa: CSVGGSLTGEQYF
CDR3nt: TGCAGCGTTGGGGGGTCCTTGACGGGCGAGCAGTACTTC

j_gene: TRBJ2-7
v_gene: TRBV19
d_gene: TRBD1
abundance: -
CDR3aa: CASSVYRGKDEQYF
CDR3nt: TGTGCCAGTAGTGTCTACAGGGGGAAGGACGAGCAGTACTTC